The clone carrying this TCR beta chain is termed medium-sized. As yet, its antigen is unknown. This specimen comes from a study of T cell repertoires in aging, cancer and after chemotherapy. Notes on the study in general: Across the chemotherapy interval, each cancer cohort showed higher median generation probability, suggesting thymic rebound.

Peripheral blood genomic DNA, not sorted cells or RNA, was the template. Multiplex touch-down PCR with TRB-A/B primers amplified rearranged V-D-J TRB sequences. Using its own MiXCR run on the multiplex PCR reads, TCRdb lists one record per CDR3 protein. In the table there are about 13,000 distinct CDR3 sequences, 20% to 30% of which are singletons. The germline gives CDR1 SGHTA, CDR2 FQGNSA. The CDR3 extends over 17 amino acids. Trimming left V 0 bases short and J 0 bases short, with 11 bases between. Sequencing input: blood. The receptor was derived from a human donor in good health. The V gene is TRBV7-2, the J gene TRBJ2-2, with a tentative D call TRBD2 (6 bases). CDR3 in DNA: TGTGCCAGCAGCTTAGCTAGCGGAGTCGCGAACACCGGGGAGCTGTTTTTT. Its protein product is CASSLASGVANTGELFF.